This TCR beta chain was sequenced in a study of Ad26.COV2.S vaccination and SARS-CoV-2 variants. Across the whole study: Ad26.COV2.S was injected intramuscularly once or twice, 56 days apart. Study results and limitations: Spike-specific TCR breadth in vaccine recipients exceeded that seen in placebo recipients.

This CDR3 has 15 amino acids. Germline-derived CDR1 and CDR2 are KGHSH and LQKENI. The ends were cut back, 3 bases at V and 7 bases at J, with 18 bases in the middle. With respect to this clone: Its target is unknown.

Treatment here: approximately 18 received Ad26.COV2.S at low or high dose, single or two shots; roughly five received placebo; per-sample allocation not given. Samples analyzed were those drawn on day 63 after the first vaccine or placebo injection. Some clones are missing from TCRdb's copy, which holds only in-frame ones; the method was immunoSEQ multiplex PCR. The sample carries roughly 380,000 clones, approximately 90% recorded once. The chain links TRBV18 to TRBJ1-1; D not certain. This receptor was identified in a person between 18 and 65 years old who received the Ad26.COV2.S COVID-19 vaccine or a placebo. The sequences come from peripheral blood, collected in a trial of Ad26.COV2.S vaccine versus placebo. Here the CDR3 reads CASSPPPVGGIEAFF. The CDR3 bases are TGTGCCAGCTCACCGCCCCCCGTGGGTGGCATTGAAGCTTTCTTT.